The entry that follows covers one T cell receptor beta chain sequence. This sample is part of a study of blood T cell repertoires in COVID-19. Study in general: Both acute and convalescent COVID-19 samples were obtained from the United States, Italy and Spain. PBMCs, B-cell-depleted T cells, or T cells were the source of the cDNA or gDNA that made up the material.

As originally analysed: Estimation of nucleated cell counts was performed using reference gene primer amplification. Profiling relied on immunoSEQ multiplex PCR, and the TCRdb table lists in-frame clones only, not all of them. The V and J calls and clone size were taken over from that table, and D and trimming were inferred from the DNA. In the table there are fewer than 300,000 clones, roughly 80% of which are singletons. This CDR3 comprises 16 residues. V shed 2 bases, J shed 4 bases, and the junction held 9 bases outside the gene matches. CDR1 SGHTA and CDR2 FQGTGA come from the germline V gene. The sequence derives from a woman in her forties or fifties who had recovered from COVID-19. The sequenced material came from peripheral blood. V gene TRBV7-3 combines with J gene TRBJ1-2, with 8 bases lining up with TRBD1. The CDR3 is CASSLPRPGGSYGYTF. For the CDR3, the DNA is TGTGCCAGCAGCTTACCCCGTCCAGGGGGCAGCTATGGCTACACCTTC.